The 14 T cell receptor beta chains below were found in one sample sequenced in a study of beta chain features in type 1 diabetes. Investigators reverse transcribed all isolated RNA, so they sequenced expressed TCRB transcripts. The method was immunoSEQ multiplex PCR; TCRdb's version includes in-frame clones alone and lacks a portion of them. The table records hundreds of thousands of clones, approximately 28% of them present only once. Material for sequencing was naive CD4+ T cells from blood. These receptors originate from a man younger than 35 in good health.

The chain joins TRBV5-4 to TRBJ2-3; no clear D gene. Germline values: CDR1 SGHNT, CDR2 YYREEE (reference sequence). Deletions cut 0 bases from V and 2 bases from J, with 4 bases between. The CDR3 is made up of 13 amino acids. The CDR3, as DNA: TGTGCCAGCAGCTTGGCCTACACAGATACGCAGTATTTT. Its translation is CASSLAYTDTQYF.

The V call is TRBV7-2, the J call TRBJ2-7; 9 nucleotides line up with TRBD1. Germline loops: CDR1 SGHTA, CDR2 FQGNSA. The CDR3 contains 14 residues. V shed 7 bases, J shed 4 bases, and the junction held 8 bases outside the gene matches. Written as DNA, the CDR3 is TGTGCCAGCACCTCCGGGACAGGGCTTTACGAGCAGTACTTC. As protein: CASTSGTGLYEQYF. Using reference TRBV7-2 and TRBJ2-7 for the parts outside the CDR3, the full variable domain is GAGVSQSPSNKVTEKGKDVELRCDPISGHTALYWYRQSLGQGLEFLIYFQGNSAPDKSGLPSDRFSAERTGGSVSTLTIQRTQQEDSAVYLCASTSGTGLYEQYFGPGTRLTVT.

This clone was counted only a few times. Written as DNA, the CDR3 is TGTGCCAGCAGCCATACTAGCGAGGCAGATACGCAGTATTTT. Translated, it gives CASSHTSEADTQYF. The V and J genes are TRBV7-2 and TRBJ2-3; TRBD2 matches at 7 bases. The ends lost 5 bases at V and 4 bases at J; junction bases unmatched: 6. The CDR3 is made up of 14 amino acids. The germline CDR1 and CDR2 sequences are SGHTA and FQGNSA.

This clone was seen once. The same CDR3 can be traced to other DNA sequences in this sample. This chain joins TRBV5-6 and TRBJ2-5; D perhaps matches TRBD1 (5 bases). Between the trimmed V and J ends, which lost 1 base and 5 bases, there was a span of 9 bases. Germline assignment: CDR1 SGHDT and CDR2 YYEEEE. The CDR3 contains 13 residues. The CDR3 nucleotides read TGTGCCAGCAGCTTGCAGGGCCGGGAGACCCAGTACTTC. It is translated as CASSLQGRETQYF.

This clone showed up just a few times. Mismatch with germline at one junction end may stem from a read error. J is TRBJ1-1 and V is TRBV6-5; D gene uncertain. The germline V gene encodes CDR1 MNHEY and CDR2 SVGAGI. The CDR3 is 14 amino acids. CDR3 loop: CASSPTDGNAEAFF. For the CDR3, the DNA is TGTGCCAGCAGTCCCACGGACGGGAACGCTGAAGCTTTCTTT.

Comment on this clone: One junction end disagrees with the germline gene, perhaps due to a read error. The V call is TRBV5-1, the J call TRBJ2-1; no firm D call. Germline V CDR1 and CDR2: SGHRS, YFSETQ. The CDR3 extends over 12 amino acids. CDR3 DNA: TGCGCCAGCAGCTTGGAATCACGGGCCCATGTCTTC. Protein sequence: CASSLESRAHVF.

This clone was seen more than once but under ten times. The chain links TRBV7-3 to TRBJ2-2; 9 bases are shared with TRBD2. This CDR3 has 15 amino acids. The V segment lost 3 bases and the J segment 4 bases; nucleotides outside the gene matches: 3. Germline CDR1 reads SGHTA; CDR2 reads FQGTGA. The CDR3 DNA sequence: TGTGCCAGCAGCTTGGCTAGCGGGATCACCGGGGAGCTGTTTTTT. Translated: CASSLASGITGELFF.

The chain combines TRBV5-1 with TRBJ2-1; 12 bases line up with TRBD2. The length of the CDR3 is 18 residues. The germline V gene encodes CDR1 SGHRS and CDR2 YFSETQ. V lost 1 base to trimming and J lost 6 bases; unmatched junction nucleotides: 11. CDR3 DNA: TGCGCCAGCAGCTTGTCCCCGCTAGCGGGAGGGCCGGGCAATGAGCAGTTCTTC. It yields the protein CASSLSPLAGGPGNEQFF. The full variable domain, in which reference TRBV5-1 and TRBJ2-1 provide the parts outside the CDR3, is KAGVTQTPRYLIKTRGQQVTLSCSPISGHRSVSWYQQTPGQGLQFLFEYFSETQRNKGNFPGRFSGRQFSNSRSEMNVSTLELGDSALYLCASSLSPLAGGPGNEQFFGPGTRLTVL.

A few counts support this clone. This rearrangement joins TRBV4-3 to TRBJ2-3; 8 bases are a match to TRBD2. J was trimmed by 4 bases and V by 3 bases; bases with no gene match: 6. The CDR3 contains 15 residues. The germline CDR1 and CDR2 sequences are LGHNA and YSLEER. The CDR3 here is CASSHLSGAADTQYF. CDR3 coding DNA: TGCGCCAGCAGCCATCTTAGCGGGGCGGCAGATACGCAGTATTTT.

This chain connects TRBV4-1 to TRBJ2-7; D call uncertain. The V end lost 0 bases, the J end lost 2 bases, and 14 bases lay between the germline ends. CDR3 length equals 16 residues. Germline lookup yields CDR1 MGHRA and CDR2 YSYEKL. The CDR3, as DNA: TGCGCCAGCAGCCAAGAGGAAATTGGTACAGCCTACGAGCAGTACTTC. Its translation: CASSQEEIGTAYEQYF.

The chain links TRBV5-4 to TRBJ2-3; D may be TRBD2 (6 bases). Trimming shortened V by 6 bases and J by 0 bases, and 8 bases separated the two germline ends. The CDR3 covers 13 residues. Germline CDR1 reads SGHNT; CDR2 reads YYREEE (reference sequence). CDR3 loop: CASTTSSTDTQYF. CDR3 nucleotide sequence: TGTGCCAGCACGACTAGTAGCACAGATACGCAGTATTTT.

In this sample, this clone turned up a few times. V and J are TRBV9 and TRBJ2-3; TRBD1 matches at 8 bases. This CDR3 comprises 17 residues. Germline lookup yields CDR1 SGDLS and CDR2 YYNGEE. V lost 0 bases and J lost 8; bases outside the gene matches: 14. The CDR3 sequence: CASSVVGTGLSVGTQYF. For the CDR3, the DNA is TGTGCCAGCAGCGTAGTAGGGACAGGCCTGAGTGTGGGTACGCAGTATTTT.

The CDR3: CASSPPGDEQYF. For the CDR3, the DNA is TGCGCCAGCAGCCCCCCCGGGGACGAGCAGTACTTC. The rearrangement joins TRBV5-1 to TRBJ2-7; perhaps TRBD2 as D (5 bases). The CDR3 covers 12 residues. Trimming removed 4 bases from V and 5 bases from J, with 10 bases in between. Germline V gene lookup returns CDR1 SGHRS and CDR2 YFSETQ.

This clone was counted a few times. This rearrangement joins TRBV30 to TRBJ2-7; 10 nucleotides align to TRBD1. Germline V CDR1 and CDR2: GTSNPN, SVGIG (reference sequence). This CDR3 region has 14 residues. V was clipped by 4 bases and J by 2 bases; unmatched bases: 5. CDR3 region: CAWTLGQGPYEQYF. The CDR3 nucleotides are TGTGCCTGGACTCTGGGACAGGGGCCCTACGAGCAGTACTTC.